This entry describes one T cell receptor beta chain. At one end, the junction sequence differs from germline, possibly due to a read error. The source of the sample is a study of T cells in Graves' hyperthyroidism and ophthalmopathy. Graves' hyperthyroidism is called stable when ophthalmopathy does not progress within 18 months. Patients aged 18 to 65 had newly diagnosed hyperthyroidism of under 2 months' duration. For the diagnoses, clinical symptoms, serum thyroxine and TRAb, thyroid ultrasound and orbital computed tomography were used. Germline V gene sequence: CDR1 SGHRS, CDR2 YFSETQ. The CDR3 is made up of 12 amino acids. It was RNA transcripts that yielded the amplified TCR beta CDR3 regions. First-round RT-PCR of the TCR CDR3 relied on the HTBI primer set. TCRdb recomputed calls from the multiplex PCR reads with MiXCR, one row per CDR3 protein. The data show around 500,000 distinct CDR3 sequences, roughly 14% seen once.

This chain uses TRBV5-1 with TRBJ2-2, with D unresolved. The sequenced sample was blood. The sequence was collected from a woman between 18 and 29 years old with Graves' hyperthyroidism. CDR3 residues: CAGSLNTGELFF. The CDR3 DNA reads TGCGCCGGCAGCTTAAACACCGGGGAGCTGTTTTTT.